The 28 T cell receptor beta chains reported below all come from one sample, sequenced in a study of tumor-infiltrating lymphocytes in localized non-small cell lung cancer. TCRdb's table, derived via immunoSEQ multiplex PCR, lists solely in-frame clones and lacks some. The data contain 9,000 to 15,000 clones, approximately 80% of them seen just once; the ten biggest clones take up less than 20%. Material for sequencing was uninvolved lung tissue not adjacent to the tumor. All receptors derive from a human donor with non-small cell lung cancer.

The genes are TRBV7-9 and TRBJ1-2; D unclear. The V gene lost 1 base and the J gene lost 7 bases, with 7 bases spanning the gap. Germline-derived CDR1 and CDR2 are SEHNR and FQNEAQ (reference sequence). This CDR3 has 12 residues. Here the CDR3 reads CASSLGRPGYTF. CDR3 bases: TGTGCCAGCAGCTTAGGTCGACCTGGCTACACCTTC. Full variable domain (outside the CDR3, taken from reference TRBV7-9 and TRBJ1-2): DTGVSQNPRHKITKRGQNVTFRCDPISEHNRLYWYRQTLGQGPEFLTYFQNEAQLEKSRLLSDRFSAERPKGSFSTLEIQRTEQGDSAMYLCASSLGRPGYTFGSGTRLTVV.

This CDR3 reads CASTLGLAGTGELFF. DNA for the CDR3: TGTGCCAGCACCTTGGGACTAGCGGGCACCGGGGAGCTGTTTTTT. This rearrangement joins TRBV6-1 to TRBJ2-2; 12 nucleotides match TRBD2. This CDR3 is built from 15 residues. V shed 7 bases, J shed 4 bases, and the junction held 4 bases outside the gene matches. CDR1 and CDR2 from the germline V gene are MNHNS and SASEGT.

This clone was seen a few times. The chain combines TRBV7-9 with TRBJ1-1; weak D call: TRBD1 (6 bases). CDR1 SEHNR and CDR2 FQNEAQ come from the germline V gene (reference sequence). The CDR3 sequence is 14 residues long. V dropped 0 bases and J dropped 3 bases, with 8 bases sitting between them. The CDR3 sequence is CASSLAGAYTEAFF. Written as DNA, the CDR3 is TGTGCCAGCAGCTTAGCGGGGGCCTACACTGAAGCTTTCTTT. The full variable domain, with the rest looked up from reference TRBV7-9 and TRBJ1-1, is DTGVSQNPRHKITKRGQNVTFRCDPISEHNRLYWYRQTLGQGPEFLTYFQNEAQLEKSRLLSDRFSAERPKGSFSTLEIQRTEQGDSAMYLCASSLAGAYTEAFFGQGTRLTVV.

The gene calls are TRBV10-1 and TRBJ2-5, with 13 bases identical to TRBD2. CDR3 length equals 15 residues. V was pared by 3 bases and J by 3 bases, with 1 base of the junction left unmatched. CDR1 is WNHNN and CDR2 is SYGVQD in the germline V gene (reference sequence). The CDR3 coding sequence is TGCGCCAGCAGTGAAGGACTAGCGGGGGAAGAGACCCAGTACTTC. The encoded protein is CASSEGLAGEETQYF.

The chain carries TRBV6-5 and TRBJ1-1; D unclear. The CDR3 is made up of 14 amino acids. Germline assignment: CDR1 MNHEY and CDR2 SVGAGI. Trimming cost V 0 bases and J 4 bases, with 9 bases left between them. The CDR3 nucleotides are TGTGCCAGCAGTTACTCGACGGACGTCACTGAAGCTTTCTTT. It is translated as CASSYSTDVTEAFF.

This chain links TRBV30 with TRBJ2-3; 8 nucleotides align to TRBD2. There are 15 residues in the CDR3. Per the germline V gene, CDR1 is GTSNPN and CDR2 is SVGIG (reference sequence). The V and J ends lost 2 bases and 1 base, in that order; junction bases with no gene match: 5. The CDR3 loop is CAWSWAGGGTDTQYF. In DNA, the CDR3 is TGTGCCTGGAGTTGGGCGGGAGGAGGCACAGATACGCAGTATTTT.

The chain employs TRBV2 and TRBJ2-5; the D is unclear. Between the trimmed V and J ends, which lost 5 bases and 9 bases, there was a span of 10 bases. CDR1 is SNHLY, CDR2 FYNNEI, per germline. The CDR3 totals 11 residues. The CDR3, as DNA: TGTGCCAGCAGTAGAGTGTGGGCCCAGTACTTC. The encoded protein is CASSRVWAQYF.

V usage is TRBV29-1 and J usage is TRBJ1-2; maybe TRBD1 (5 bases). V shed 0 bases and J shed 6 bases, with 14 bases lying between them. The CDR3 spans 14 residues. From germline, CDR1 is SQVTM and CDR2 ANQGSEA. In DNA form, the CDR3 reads TGCAGCGTTGAAGAGGAGGAGGGGATCGATGGCTACACCTTC. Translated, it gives CSVEEEEGIDGYTF.

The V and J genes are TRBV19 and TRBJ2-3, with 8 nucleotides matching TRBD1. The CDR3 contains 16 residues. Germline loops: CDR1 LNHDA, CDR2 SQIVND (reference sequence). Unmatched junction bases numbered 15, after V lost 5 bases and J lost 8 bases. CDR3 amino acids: CASSVTGTGDQGTQYF. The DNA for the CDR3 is TGTGCCAGTAGTGTTACCGGGACAGGTGACCAGGGTACGCAGTATTTT.

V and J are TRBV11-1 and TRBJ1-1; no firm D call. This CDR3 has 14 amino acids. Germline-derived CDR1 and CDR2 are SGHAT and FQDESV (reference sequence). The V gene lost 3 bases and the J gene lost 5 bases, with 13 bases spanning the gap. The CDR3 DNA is TGTGCCAGCAGCTTTGGACGGGGAAATACTGAAGCTTTCTTT. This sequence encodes CASSFGRGNTEAFF.

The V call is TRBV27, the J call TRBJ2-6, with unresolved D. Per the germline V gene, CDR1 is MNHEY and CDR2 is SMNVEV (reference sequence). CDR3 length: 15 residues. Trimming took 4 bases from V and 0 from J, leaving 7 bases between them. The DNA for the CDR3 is TGTGCCAGCAGTTCCCTCTACTCTGGGGCCAACGTCCTGACTTTC. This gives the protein CASSSLYSGANVLTF.

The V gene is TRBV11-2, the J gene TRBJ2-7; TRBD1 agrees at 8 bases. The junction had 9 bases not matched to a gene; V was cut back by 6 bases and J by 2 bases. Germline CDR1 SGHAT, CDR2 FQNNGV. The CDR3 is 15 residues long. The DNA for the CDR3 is TGTGCCAGCAGTGTTGGACAGGGCCCTACCTACGAGCAGTACTTC. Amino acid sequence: CASSVGQGPTYEQYF.

This CDR3 reads CASSDGSQYTEAFF. Written as DNA, the CDR3 is TGTGCCAGCAGTGATGGCAGCCAATACACTGAAGCTTTCTTT. The chain combines TRBV6-1 with TRBJ1-1; no definite D call. CDR1 and CDR2 from the germline V gene are MNHNS and SASEGT. The ends were cut back, 3 bases at V and 3 bases at J, with 11 bases in the middle. The CDR3 runs to 14 residues.

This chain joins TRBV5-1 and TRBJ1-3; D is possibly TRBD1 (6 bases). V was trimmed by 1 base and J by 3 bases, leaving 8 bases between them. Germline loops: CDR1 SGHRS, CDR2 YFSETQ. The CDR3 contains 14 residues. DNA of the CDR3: TGCGCCAGCAGCTTGCCAGGGGTTGGAAACACCATATATTTT. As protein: CASSLPGVGNTIYF.

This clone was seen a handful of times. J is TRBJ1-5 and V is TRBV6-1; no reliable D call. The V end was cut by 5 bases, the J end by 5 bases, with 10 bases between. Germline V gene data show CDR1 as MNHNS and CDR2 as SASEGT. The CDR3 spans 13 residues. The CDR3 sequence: CASSLRRDQPQHF. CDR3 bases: TGTGCCAGCAGTCTCCGACGGGATCAGCCCCAGCATTTT.

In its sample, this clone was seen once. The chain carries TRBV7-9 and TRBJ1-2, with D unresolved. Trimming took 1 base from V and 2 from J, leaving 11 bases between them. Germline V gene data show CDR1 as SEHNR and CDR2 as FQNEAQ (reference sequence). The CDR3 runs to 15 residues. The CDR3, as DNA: TGTGCCAGCAGCTTAGTCGCGTTACCGAACTATGGCTACACCTTC. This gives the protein CASSLVALPNYGYTF.

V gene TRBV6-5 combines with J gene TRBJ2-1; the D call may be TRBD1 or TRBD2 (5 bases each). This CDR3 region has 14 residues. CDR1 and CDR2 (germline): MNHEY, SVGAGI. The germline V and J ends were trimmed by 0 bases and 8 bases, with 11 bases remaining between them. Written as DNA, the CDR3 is TGTGCCAGCAGTTACTCGTCAGGGACGGATGAGCAGTTCTTC. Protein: CASSYSSGTDEQFF.

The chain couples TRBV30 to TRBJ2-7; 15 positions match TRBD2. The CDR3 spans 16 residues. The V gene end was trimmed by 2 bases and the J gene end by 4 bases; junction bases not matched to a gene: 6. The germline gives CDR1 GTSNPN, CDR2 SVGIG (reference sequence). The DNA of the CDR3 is TGTGCCTGGAGTTTCGGACTAGCGGGAGGGCGGTACGAGCAGTACTTC. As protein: CAWSFGLAGGRYEQYF.

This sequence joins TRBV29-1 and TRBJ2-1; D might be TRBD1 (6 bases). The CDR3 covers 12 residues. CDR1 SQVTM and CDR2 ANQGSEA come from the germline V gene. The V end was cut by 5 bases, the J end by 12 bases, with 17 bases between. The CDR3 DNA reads TGCAGCGTTAGGAAGGGGGTCCAAGGGCAGTTCTTC. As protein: CSVRKGVQGQFF.

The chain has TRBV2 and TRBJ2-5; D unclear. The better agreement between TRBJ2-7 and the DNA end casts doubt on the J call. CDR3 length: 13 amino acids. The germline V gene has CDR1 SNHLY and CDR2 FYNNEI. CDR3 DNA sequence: TGTGCCAGCAAAGAGACTGTCCTCTACGAGCAGTACTTC. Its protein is CASKETVLYEQYF.

Here the CDR3 reads CAISEAQGVWADTQYF. CDR3 in DNA: TGTGCCATCAGTGAGGCGCAGGGAGTTTGGGCAGATACGCAGTATTTT. V gene TRBV10-3 combines with J gene TRBJ2-3; D is perhaps TRBD1 or TRBD2 (5 bases each). Deletions cut 2 bases from V and 4 bases from J, with 16 bases between. The CDR3 is 16 residues long. Germline CDR1 reads ENHRY; CDR2 reads SYGVKD.

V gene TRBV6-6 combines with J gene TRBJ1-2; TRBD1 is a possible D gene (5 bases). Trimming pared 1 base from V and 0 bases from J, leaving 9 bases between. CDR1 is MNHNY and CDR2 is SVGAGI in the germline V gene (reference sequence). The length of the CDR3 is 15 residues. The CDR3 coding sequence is TGTGCCAGCAGTTACTTCGGGGGATCTAACTATGGCTACACCTTC. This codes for CASSYFGGSNYGYTF.

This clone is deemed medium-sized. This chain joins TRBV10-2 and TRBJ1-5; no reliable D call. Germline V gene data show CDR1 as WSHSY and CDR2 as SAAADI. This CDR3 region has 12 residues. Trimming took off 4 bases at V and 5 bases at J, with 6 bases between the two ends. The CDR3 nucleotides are TGCGCCAGCAGTGGGGTAGATCAGCCCCAGCATTTT. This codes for CASSGVDQPQHF.

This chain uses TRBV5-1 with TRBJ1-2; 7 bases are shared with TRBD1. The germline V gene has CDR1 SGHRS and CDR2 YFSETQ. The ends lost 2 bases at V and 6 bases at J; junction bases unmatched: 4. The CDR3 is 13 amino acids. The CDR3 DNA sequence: TGCGCCAGCAGCTTAGGGGGCGGGGATGGCTACACCTTC. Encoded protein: CASSLGGGDGYTF.

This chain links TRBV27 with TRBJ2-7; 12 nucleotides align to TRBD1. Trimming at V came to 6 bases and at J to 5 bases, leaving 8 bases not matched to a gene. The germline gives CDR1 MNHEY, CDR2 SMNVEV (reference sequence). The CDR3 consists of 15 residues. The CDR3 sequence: CASRSSGTGGHEQYF. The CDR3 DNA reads TGTGCCAGCAGATCCTCCGGGACAGGGGGCCACGAGCAGTACTTC.

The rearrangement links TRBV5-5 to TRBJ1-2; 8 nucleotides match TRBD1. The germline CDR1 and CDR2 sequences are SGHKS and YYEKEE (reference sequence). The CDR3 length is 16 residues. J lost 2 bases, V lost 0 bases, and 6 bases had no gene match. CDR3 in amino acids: CASSLGGTGVNYGYTF. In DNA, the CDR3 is TGTGCCAGCAGCTTGGGGGGGACAGGCGTCAACTATGGCTACACCTTC.

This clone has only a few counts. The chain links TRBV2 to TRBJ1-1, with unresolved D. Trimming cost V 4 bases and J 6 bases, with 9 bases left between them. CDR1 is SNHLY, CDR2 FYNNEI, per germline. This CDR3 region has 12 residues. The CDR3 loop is CASSVESAEAFF. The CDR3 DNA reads TGTGCCAGCAGTGTGGAGAGTGCTGAAGCTTTCTTT.

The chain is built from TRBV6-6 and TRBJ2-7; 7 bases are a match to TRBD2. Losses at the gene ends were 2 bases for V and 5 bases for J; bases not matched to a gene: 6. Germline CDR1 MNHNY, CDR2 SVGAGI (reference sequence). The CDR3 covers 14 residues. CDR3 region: CASSYRPGGHEQYF. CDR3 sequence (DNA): TGTGCCAGCAGTTACAGACCGGGAGGTCACGAGCAGTACTTC.